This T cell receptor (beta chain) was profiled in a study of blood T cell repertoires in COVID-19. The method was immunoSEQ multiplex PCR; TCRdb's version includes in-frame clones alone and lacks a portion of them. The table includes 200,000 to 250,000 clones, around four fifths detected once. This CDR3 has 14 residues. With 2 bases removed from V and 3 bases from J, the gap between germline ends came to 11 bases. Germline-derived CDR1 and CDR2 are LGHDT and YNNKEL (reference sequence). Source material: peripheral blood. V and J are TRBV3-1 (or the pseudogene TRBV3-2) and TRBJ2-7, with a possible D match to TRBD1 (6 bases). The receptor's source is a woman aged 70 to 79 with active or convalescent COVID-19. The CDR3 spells CASSQMGHLYEQYF. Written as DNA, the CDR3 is TGTGCCAGCAGCCAAATGGGACACCTCTACGAGCAGTACTTC.